These 26 T cell receptor beta chains share one sample of origin, sequenced in a study of blood T cell repertoires in COVID-19 (dated by TCRdb to about 2020). The receptor library was made with the immunoSEQ multiplex PCR assay. Held by TCRdb, this immuneACCESS table contains in-frame sequences only and omits some clones. Under half of the omission traces to an unresolved V gene where checked; the cause of the rest is unknown. The sample table records 130,000 or so clones; about 86% of these occur just once. About 2.2% of the sample is held by the ten biggest clonotypes. The specimen was PBMCs or T cells enriched from blood (not recorded which). The receptors derive from a man aged 35 to 55 with acute COVID-19.

This clone was counted only a few times. The chain links TRBV6-5 to TRBJ2-2; D may be TRBD1 (7 bases). The CDR3 is 16 amino acids. V shed 2 bases and J shed 1 base, with 11 bases lying between them. Germline V gene lookup returns CDR1 MNHEY and CDR2 SVGAGI. The CDR3, as DNA: TGTGCCAGCAGTTACGTCCAGGGGGGGAACACCGGGGAGCTGTTTTTT. It specifies CASSYVQGGNTGELFF.

The chain carries TRBV7-2 and TRBJ2-7; 16 nucleotides match TRBD2. With V trimmed by 8 bases and J by 2 bases, 3 bases remained unmatched. CDR1 and CDR2 from the germline V gene are SGHTA and FQGNSA. This CDR3 comprises 15 residues. The CDR3 reads CASSGTSGGAYEQYF. DNA of the CDR3: TGTGCCAGCTCCGGGACTAGCGGGGGGGCCTACGAGCAGTACTTC. The variable domain in full, completed from reference TRBV7-2 and TRBJ2-7, reads GAGVSQSPSNKVTEKGKDVELRCDPISGHTALYWYRQSLGQGLEFLIYFQGNSAPDKSGLPSDRFSAERTGGSVSTLTIQRTQQEDSAVYLCASSGTSGGAYEQYFGPGTRLTVT.

This rearrangement joins TRBV10-3 to TRBJ1-3; TRBD1 is a possible D gene (6 bases). Germline CDR1 and CDR2: ENHRY and SYGVKD. CDR3 size: 15 residues. Between the trimmed V and J ends, which lost 7 bases and 0 bases, there was a span of 13 bases. CDR3 in amino acids: CAITSDRDSGNTIYF. In DNA, the CDR3 is TGTGCCATCACCTCGGACAGAGACTCTGGAAACACCATATATTTT.

This clone was seen only a few times. The V call is TRBV19, the J call TRBJ1-3; no reliable D call. This CDR3 contains 14 residues. Deletions cut 6 bases from V and 0 bases from J, with 9 bases between. Germline loops: CDR1 LNHDA, CDR2 SQIVND (reference sequence). DNA for the CDR3: TGTGCCAGTAGGAAAGCTAGCTCTGGAAACACCATATATTTT. Encoded protein: CASRKASSGNTIYF.

The chain has TRBV2 and TRBJ1-2; 10 bases are shared with TRBD1. The junction had 3 bases not matched to a gene; V was cut back by 6 bases and J by 2 bases. The germline gives CDR1 SNHLY, CDR2 FYNNEI. The CDR3 runs 14 residues. The CDR3 bases are TGTGCCAGCAGGGGACAGGGGAGAAACTATGGCTACACCTTC. Its translation: CASRGQGRNYGYTF.

V usage is TRBV5-8 and J usage is TRBJ2-3, with D maybe TRBD1 (5 bases). V shed 0 bases and J shed 0 bases, with 17 bases lying between them. CDR3 length: 18 amino acids. The germline CDR1 and CDR2 sequences are SGHTS and YDEGEE. Written as DNA, the CDR3 is TGTGCCAGCAGCTTGGATCCGAAAGGGGCTGCTAGCACAGATACGCAGTATTTT. Translation: CASSLDPKGAASTDTQYF.

This sequence joins TRBV21-1 and TRBJ2-5; TRBD2, the table's D call, was not compared with the DNA. TRBV21-1 corresponds to a pseudogene. The CDR3 spans 16 residues. DNA of the CDR3: TGTGCCAGCAGCAAAGGGTCTGGAGGGGATATGGAGACCCAGTACTTC. Protein sequence: CASSKGSGGDMETQYF.

This chain links TRBV9 with TRBJ1-2, with 7 bases fitting TRBD1. This CDR3 has 13 amino acids. Germline loops: CDR1 SGDLS, CDR2 YYNGEE. The V and J ends lost 5 bases and 5 bases, in that order; junction bases with no gene match: 6. In nucleotides, the CDR3 is TGTGCCAGCAGTTCCGGGACAGATTATGGCTACACCTTC. It is translated as CASSSGTDYGYTF. Supplemented by reference TRBV9 and TRBJ1-2, the full variable domain reads DSGVTQTPKHLITATGQRVTLRCSPRSGDLSVYWYQQSLDQGLQFLIQYYNGEERAKGNILERFSAQQFPDLHSELNLSSLELGDSALYFCASSSGTDYGYTFGSGTRLTVV.

This chain links TRBV7-3 with TRBJ2-1, with 12 bases lining up with TRBD2. Trimming cost V 4 bases and J 2 bases; bases outside gene matches: 0. CDR1 and CDR2 (germline): SGHTA, FQGTGA. The CDR3 consists of 15 residues. The CDR3 DNA reads TGTGCCAGCAGCTCTAGCGGGGGGGCCTACAATGAGCAGTTCTTC. Amino acid sequence: CASSSSGGAYNEQFF.

The rearrangement links TRBV19 to TRBJ1-5; possible D gene TRBD1, 6 bases. Trimming left V 9 bases short and J 4 bases short, with 13 bases between. The CDR3 spans 13 residues. Germline CDR1 and CDR2: LNHDA and SQIVND (reference sequence). CDR3 nucleotide sequence: TGTGCCAGCGCGGACAGCCATAATCAGCCCCAGCATTTT. This codes for CASADSHNQPQHF.

This clone was detected many times. This chain uses TRBV19 with TRBJ2-5, with TRBD2 matching over 7 bases. Losses at the gene ends were 4 bases for V and 4 bases for J; bases not matched to a gene: 9. Germline CDR1 LNHDA, CDR2 SQIVND (reference sequence). This CDR3 spans 15 amino acids. In nucleotides, the CDR3 is TGTGCCAGTAGTACTACTAGCGCCCCGGGAGAGACCCAGTACTTC. It is translated as CASSTTSAPGETQYF.

In this sample, this clone turned up a few times. The V gene is TRBV11-2, the J gene TRBJ1-2; 10 nucleotides match TRBD1. The CDR3 contains 15 residues. Trimming at V came to 5 bases and at J to 5 bases, leaving 8 bases not matched to a gene. Looked up from germline, CDR1 is SGHAT and CDR2 is FQNNGV. In DNA, the CDR3 is TGTGCCAGCAGCGCCCCGGACAGGGGGGGGTATGGCTACACCTTC. Translation gives CASSAPDRGGYGYTF.

This chain uses TRBV7-9 with TRBJ2-1; a possible D gene is TRBD2 (6 bases). V gave up 5 bases and J gave up 7 bases, with 18 bases separating them. CDR3 length: 15 residues. Per germline, CDR1 SEHNR and CDR2 FQNEAQ (reference sequence). The CDR3 DNA sequence: TGTGCCAGCAGCCCAGGAGGAGGGCACTGGAATGAGCAGTTCTTC. This translates into CASSPGGGHWNEQFF.

J is TRBJ1-5 and V is TRBV7-6; D not certain. Germline V gives CDR1 SGHVS, CDR2 FNYEAQ. V lost 1 base and J lost 1, with 8 bases in between. The CDR3 sequence is 15 residues long. CDR3 bases: TGTGCCAGCAGCTTAGGGCCAATAAGCAATCAGCCCCAGCATTTT. Translating it yields CASSLGPISNQPQHF.

The chain uses TRBV18 and TRBJ2-3; D unclear. V lost 0 bases and J lost 4, with 8 bases in between. This CDR3 is built from 14 residues. Germline V gives CDR1 KGHSH, CDR2 LQKENI. Here the CDR3 reads CASSPPGLADTQYF. CDR3 DNA sequence: TGTGCCAGCTCACCACCAGGTCTAGCAGATACGCAGTATTTT.

This clone was seen more than once but under ten times. The chain carries TRBV28 and TRBJ2-3, with D possibly being TRBD1 (5 bases). The germline gives CDR1 MDHEN, CDR2 SYDVKM. The CDR3 totals 15 residues. V lost 4 bases, J lost 1 base, and 12 bases lay in between. For the CDR3, the DNA is TGTGCCAGCAGTTCGGCTACAGGAGGCACAGATACGCAGTATTTT. This encodes CASSSATGGTDTQYF.

The chain recombines TRBV21-1 with TRBJ1-5; TRBD1 is the table's D call, not checked against the DNA. TRBV21-1 is assigned pseudogene status. This CDR3 has 16 residues. DNA of the CDR3: TGTGCCAGCAGCAAATCTTACGGGACAGGGAAAAAGACCCAGCATTTT. This codes for CASSKSYGTGKKTQHF.

The chain employs TRBV12-5 and TRBJ1-5; possible D gene TRBD1, 6 bases. Deletions cut 1 base from V and 2 bases from J, with 12 bases between. Germline lookup yields CDR1 LGHNT and CDR2 FRNRAP. This CDR3 comprises 16 residues. The CDR3 bases are TGTGCTAGTGGTTTGGATGACAGGATCGGCAATCAGCCCCAGCATTTT. Its protein product is CASGLDDRIGNQPQHF.

The CDR3 DNA reads as TGTGCCAGCAGTTACGACCACAGGGGGAATAATTCACCCCTCCACTTT. It translates to CASSYDHRGNNSPLHF. The gene calls are TRBV6-5 and TRBJ1-6; 8 bases align to TRBD1. From germline, CDR1 is MNHEY and CDR2 SVGAGI. The CDR3 extends over 16 amino acids. J was trimmed by 5 bases and V by 2 bases; bases with no gene match: 5.

This clone was seen once. The V and J genes are TRBV9 and TRBJ1-4, with TRBD1 matching over 7 bases. The CDR3 is 16 residues long. V gave up 0 bases and J gave up 4 bases; unmatched junction bases: 6. Germline CDR1 is SGDLS and CDR2 is YYNGEE. CDR3 residues: CASSVDGGGGNEKLFF. Here the CDR3 DNA reads TGTGCCAGCAGCGTAGATGGAGGGGGCGGTAATGAAAAACTGTTTTTT.

V usage is TRBV21-1 and J usage is TRBJ1-5. TRBV21-1 is a pseudogene. This CDR3 is built from 12 residues. The CDR3 protein is CASINYNQPQHF. CDR3 sequence (DNA): TGTGCCAGCATTAATTACAATCAGCCCCAGCATTTT.

The J gene is TRBJ1-2, the V gene TRBV14; no definite D call. This CDR3 is 14 amino acids long. Trimming left V 0 bases short and J 8 bases short, with 13 bases between. Germline CDR1 is SGHDN and CDR2 is FVKESK. CDR3 sequence (DNA): TGTGCCAGCAGCCAAGACTGGTCGGCGGGGGGCTACACCTTC. Amino acids: CASSQDWSAGGYTF.

This clone showed up just a few times. This sequence joins TRBV24-1 and TRBJ2-2; TRBD1 matches 8 bases. Per the germline V gene, CDR1 is KGHDR and CDR2 is SFDVKD. With V trimmed by 3 bases and J by 8 bases, 7 bases remained unmatched. CDR3 length: 15 amino acids. The CDR3 here is CATSDPTGGEGELFF. The CDR3 DNA reads TGTGCCACCAGTGATCCCACAGGGGGAGAGGGGGAGCTGTTTTTT.

V is TRBV3-1 (or the pseudogene TRBV3-2) and J is TRBJ2-5; 11 nucleotides align to TRBD2. Germline values: CDR1 LGHDT, CDR2 YNNKEL (reference sequence). This CDR3 contains 15 residues. The junction had 5 bases not matched to a gene; V was cut back by 4 bases and J by 4 bases. The CDR3 reads CASSLSTSGAETQYF. In DNA form, the CDR3 reads TGTGCCAGCAGCCTCTCGACTAGCGGGGCAGAGACCCAGTACTTC.

The J gene is TRBJ1-6, the V gene TRBV7-6; maybe TRBD1 (5 bases). The germline V gene has CDR1 SGHVS and CDR2 FNYEAQ. Trimming left V 5 bases short and J 2 bases short, with 13 bases between. The CDR3 consists of 16 residues. CDR3: CASSATGGAYNSPLHF. The CDR3 DNA follows: TGTGCCAGCAGCGCCACCGGGGGAGCCTATAATTCACCCCTCCACTTT.

This chain connects TRBV18 to TRBJ2-2, with 9 bases aligning to TRBD1. The CDR3 loop spans 17 amino acids. Germline CDR1 reads KGHSH; CDR2 reads LQKENI. V was clipped by 4 bases and J by 5 bases; unmatched bases: 11. The chain's CDR3 is CASSRSQGAIGTGELFF. CDR3 DNA: TGTGCCAGCTCACGATCACAGGGGGCGATCGGAACCGGGGAGCTGTTTTTT.